The present T cell receptor beta chain was sequenced within a study of CD8+CD57+ T cells in acquired aplastic anemia. At the level of the study: Mean yield of DNA from sorted CD4+ and CD8+ cells was approximately 3 ug. Among healthy donors, CD4+ cells averaged approximately 11 million reads. General study results and limits: Patients and controls had in common twenty-nine CD8+ CDR3 sequences. Patients were compared with controls for CD8+ Simpson's diversity, and no significant difference emerged.

Deletions cut 5 bases from V and 6 bases from J, with 25 bases between. Germline V gives CDR1 LGHNT, CDR2 FRNRAP. This CDR3 has 17 amino acids. Comments on this clonotype: Its antigen is currently unknown.

Genomic DNA provided the template from which TCR beta VDJ and CDR3 profiles were obtained. One entry per CDR3 protein, called by TCRdb with MiXCR from the reads. The sample shows more than 150,000 distinct CDR3 sequences, 40% to 50% of them seen only once. Sequencing was performed on sorted CD4+, CD8+, or CD8+CD57+ T cells (not recorded which) from PBMCs. The chain employs TRBV12-5 and TRBJ1-1; weak D call: TRBD1 (5 bases). The origin of this receptor is a human donor in good health. The CDR3 coding sequence is TGTGCTAGTGGTCCCAGGGTGCCTGGGCTTAGAGGAGCTGAAGCTTTCTTT. Translation gives CASGPRVPGLRGAEAFF.